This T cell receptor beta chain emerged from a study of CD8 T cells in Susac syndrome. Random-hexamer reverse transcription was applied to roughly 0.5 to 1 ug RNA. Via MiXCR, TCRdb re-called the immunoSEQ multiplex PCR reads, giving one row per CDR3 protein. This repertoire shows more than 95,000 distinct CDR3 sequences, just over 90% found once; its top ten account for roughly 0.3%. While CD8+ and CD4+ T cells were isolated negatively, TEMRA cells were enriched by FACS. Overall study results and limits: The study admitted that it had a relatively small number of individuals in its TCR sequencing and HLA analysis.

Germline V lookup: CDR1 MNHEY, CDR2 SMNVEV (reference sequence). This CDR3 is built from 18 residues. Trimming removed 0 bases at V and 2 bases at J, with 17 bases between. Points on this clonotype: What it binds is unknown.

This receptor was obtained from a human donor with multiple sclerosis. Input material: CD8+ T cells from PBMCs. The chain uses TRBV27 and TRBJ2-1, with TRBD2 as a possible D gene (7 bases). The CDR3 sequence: CASSLSGGRLPPYNEQFF. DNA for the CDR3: TGTGCCAGCAGTTTATCGGGGGGGCGCTTACCCCCCTACAATGAGCAGTTCTTC.